In this sample, the clone carrying this TCR beta chain turned up a few times. Its specificity is unknown. These data are taken from a study of post-analysis software for immune sequencing data. In the study overall: Progressive-relapsing, secondary progressive and relapsing-remitting multiple sclerosis were among the disease courses included.

Unique molecular identifiers were carried by the TCR beta cDNA libraries. TCRdb re-derived calls from the PCR reads in MiXCR, one entry per CDR3 protein. In the table there are around 700,000 distinct CDR3 sequences, around 60% of which are singletons. The CDR3 spans 12 residues. V lost 7 bases, J lost 3 bases, and 12 bases lay in between. The germline CDR1 and CDR2 sequences are DFQATT and SNEGSKA (reference sequence). The study's findings and limits: In patients, TRBV5-6, TRBV5-1 and TRBV20-1 belonged to five TRBV segments found more frequently than in controls. Samples made in the same batch grouped tightly together by F measure.

Sequencing was done on a sample of blood. The sequence was collected from a girl aged 2 to 10 with multiple sclerosis. This chain uses TRBV20-1 with TRBJ2-5, with a tentative D call TRBD1 (7 bases). CDR3 sequence reads: CSVFRGEETQYF. DNA of the CDR3: TGCAGTGTTTTCAGGGGGGAAGAGACCCAGTACTTC.